This T cell receptor (beta chain) is drawn from a study of T cells in Graves' hyperthyroidism and ophthalmopathy. At the level of the study: Before treatment of any kind, peripheral blood was taken at initial diagnosis.

What was amplified from RNA transcripts were TCR beta CDR3 regions. Primed by the HTBI set, a first-round RT-PCR was run on the TCR CDR3. A single record per CDR3 protein comes from TCRdb applying MiXCR to the multiplex PCR reads. Here the sample spans 380,000 or so distinct CDR3 sequences, 19% being singletons. Findings of the study overall: Separation of ophthalmopathy from stable hyperthyroidism was achieved by a 13 V-J model.

The CDR3 is made up of 14 amino acids. The V gene lost 2 bases and the J gene lost 4 bases, with 11 bases spanning the gap. Comment on this clonotype: Its target is unknown.

Sequenced sample: blood. The chain recombines TRBV12-3 or TRBV12-4 with TRBJ1-1, with D tentatively TRBD1 (5 bases). This TCR was sampled from a woman under 30 with Graves' hyperthyroidism. CDR3 DNA: TGTGCCAGCAGTTTAATCGTTGGGGGCACTGAAGCTTTCTTT. Amino acid sequence: CASSLIVGGTEAFF.